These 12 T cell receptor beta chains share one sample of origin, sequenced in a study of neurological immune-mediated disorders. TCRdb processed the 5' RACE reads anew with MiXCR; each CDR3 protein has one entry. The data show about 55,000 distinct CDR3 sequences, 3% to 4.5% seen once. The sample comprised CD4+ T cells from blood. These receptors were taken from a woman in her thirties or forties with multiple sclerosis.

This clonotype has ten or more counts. The CDR3 DNA is TGCAGTGCTAGAGAGAGGATTAGCGGGGGCAATGAGCAGTTCTTC. Protein product: CSARERISGGNEQFF. The chain has TRBV20-1 and TRBJ2-1; 9 bases agree with TRBD2. The CDR3 covers 15 residues. Looked up from germline, CDR1 is DFQATT and CDR2 is SNEGSKA (reference sequence). V was clipped by 0 bases and J by 6 bases; unmatched bases: 6.

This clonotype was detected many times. Written as DNA, the CDR3 is TGCGCCAGCAGCTTCGGGACAGTTGGCCAGCCCCAGCATTTT. Its translation is CASSFGTVGQPQHF. This chain links TRBV5-1 with TRBJ1-5, with TRBD1 matching over 7 bases. Germline V gives CDR1 SGHRS, CDR2 YFSETQ. This CDR3 is 14 amino acids long. V gave up 2 bases and J gave up 7 bases; unmatched junction bases: 6.

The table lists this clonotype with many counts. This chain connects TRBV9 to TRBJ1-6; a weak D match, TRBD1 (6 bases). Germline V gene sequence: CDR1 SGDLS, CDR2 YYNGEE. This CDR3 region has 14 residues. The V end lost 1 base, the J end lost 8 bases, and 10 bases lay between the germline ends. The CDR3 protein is CASSVLGADSPLHF. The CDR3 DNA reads TGTGCCAGCAGCGTACTGGGGGCCGATTCACCCCTCCACTTT.

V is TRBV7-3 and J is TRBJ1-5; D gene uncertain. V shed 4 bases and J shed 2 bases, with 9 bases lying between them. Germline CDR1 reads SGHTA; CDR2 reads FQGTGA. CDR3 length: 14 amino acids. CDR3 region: CASSSLSGNQPQHF. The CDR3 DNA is TGTGCCAGCAGCTCCCTTTCTGGCAATCAGCCCCAGCATTTT.

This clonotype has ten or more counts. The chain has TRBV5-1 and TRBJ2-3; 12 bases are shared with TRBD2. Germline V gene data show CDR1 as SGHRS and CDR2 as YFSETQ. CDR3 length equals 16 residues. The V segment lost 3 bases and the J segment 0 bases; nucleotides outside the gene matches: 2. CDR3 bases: TGCGCCAGCAGCTCCGGACTAGCGGGGAGCACAGATACGCAGTATTTT. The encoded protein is CASSSGLAGSTDTQYF.

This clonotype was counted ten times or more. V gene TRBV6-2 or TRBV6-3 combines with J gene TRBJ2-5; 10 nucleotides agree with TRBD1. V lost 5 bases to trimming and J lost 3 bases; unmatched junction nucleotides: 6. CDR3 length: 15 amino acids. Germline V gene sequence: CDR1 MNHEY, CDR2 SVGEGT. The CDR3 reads CASSNPGQGKETQYF. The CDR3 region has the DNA TGTGCCAGCAGTAACCCGGGACAGGGGAAAGAGACCCAGTACTTC.

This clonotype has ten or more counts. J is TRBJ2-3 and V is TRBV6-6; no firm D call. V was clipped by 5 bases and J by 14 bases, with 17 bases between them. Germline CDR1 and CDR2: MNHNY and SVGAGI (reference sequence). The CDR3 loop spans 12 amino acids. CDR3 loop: CASSPAPGFLYF. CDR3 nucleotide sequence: TGTGCCAGCAGTCCCGCGCCCGGTTTCTTGTATTTT.

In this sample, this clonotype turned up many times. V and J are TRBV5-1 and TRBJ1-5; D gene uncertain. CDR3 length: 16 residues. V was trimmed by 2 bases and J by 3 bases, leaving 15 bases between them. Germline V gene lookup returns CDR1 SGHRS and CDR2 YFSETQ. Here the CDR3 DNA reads TGCGCCAGCAGCTTCGACCCTCTCCGCGACAATCAGCCCCAGCATTTT. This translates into CASSFDPLRDNQPQHF.

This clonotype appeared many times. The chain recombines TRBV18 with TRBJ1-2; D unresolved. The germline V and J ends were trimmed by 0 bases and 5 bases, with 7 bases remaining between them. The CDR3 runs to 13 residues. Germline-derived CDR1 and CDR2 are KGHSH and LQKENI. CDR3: CASSPPVVYGYTF. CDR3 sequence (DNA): TGTGCCAGCTCACCACCGGTAGTATATGGCTACACCTTC. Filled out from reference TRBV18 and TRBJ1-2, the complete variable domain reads NAGVMQNPRHLVRRRGQEARLRCSPMKGHSHVYWYRQLPEEGLKFMVYLQKENIIDESGMPKERFSAEFPKEGPSILRIQQVVRGDSAAYFCASSPPVVYGYTFGSGTRLTVV.

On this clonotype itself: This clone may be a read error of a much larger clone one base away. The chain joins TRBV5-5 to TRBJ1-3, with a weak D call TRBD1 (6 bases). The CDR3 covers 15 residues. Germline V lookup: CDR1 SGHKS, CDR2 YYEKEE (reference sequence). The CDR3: CANSRTAPSGNTIYF. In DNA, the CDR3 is TGTGCCAACAGCCGGACAGCCCCCTCTGGAAACACCATATATTTT.

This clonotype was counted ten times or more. Written as DNA, the CDR3 is TGTGCCAGCAGCCAACCGGCGGAAGCTTTCTTT. Its protein is CASSQPAEAFF. This sequence joins TRBV14 and TRBJ1-1; no clear D gene. Trimming removed 2 bases from V and 8 bases from J, with 6 bases in between. The germline gives CDR1 SGHDN, CDR2 FVKESK. The CDR3 covers 11 residues.

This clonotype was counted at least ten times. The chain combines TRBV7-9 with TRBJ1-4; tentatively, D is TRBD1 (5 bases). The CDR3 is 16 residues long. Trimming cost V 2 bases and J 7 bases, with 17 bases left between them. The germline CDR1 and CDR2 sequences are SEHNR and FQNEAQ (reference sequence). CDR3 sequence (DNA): TGTGCCAGCAGCTTATCTTTCGGGAGGGGACGTGAAAAACTGTTTTTT. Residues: CASSLSFGRGREKLFF.